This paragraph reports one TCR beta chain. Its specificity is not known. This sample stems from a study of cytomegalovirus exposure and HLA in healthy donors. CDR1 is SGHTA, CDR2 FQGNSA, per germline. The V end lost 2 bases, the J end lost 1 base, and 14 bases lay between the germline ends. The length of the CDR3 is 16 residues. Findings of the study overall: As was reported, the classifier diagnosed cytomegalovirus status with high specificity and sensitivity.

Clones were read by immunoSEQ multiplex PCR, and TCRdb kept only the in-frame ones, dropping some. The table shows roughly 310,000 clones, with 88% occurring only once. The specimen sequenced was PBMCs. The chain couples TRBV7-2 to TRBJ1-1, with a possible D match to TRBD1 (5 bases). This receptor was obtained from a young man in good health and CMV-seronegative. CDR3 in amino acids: CASSLSRGEPNTEAFF. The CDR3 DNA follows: TGTGCCAGCAGCTTATCCCGGGGGGAACCGAACACTGAAGCTTTCTTT.